Described below is a single TCR beta chain sequence and its context. CDR1 and CDR2 from the germline V gene are LNHNV and YYDKDF (reference sequence). The V gene lost 3 bases and the J gene lost 0 bases, with 7 bases spanning the gap. This CDR3 is 14 amino acids long. The entry originates in a study of response to subunit inactivated influenza vaccine. TCRdb called the RT-PCR reads again in MiXCR, with one record for every CDR3 protein. The sample lists 700,000 to 800,000 distinct CDR3 sequences; under 20% were seen once. The TCR was taken from a man between 50 and 59 years old who received an inactivated influenza vaccine. The input for sequencing was PBMCs from blood, taken 5 days after vaccination. The chain is built from TRBV15 and TRBJ2-3; D is uncertain. The CDR3 sequence is CATSRSPSTDTQYF. The CDR3 nucleotides are TGTGCCACCAGCAGGAGCCCTAGCACAGATACGCAGTATTTT.